This TCR beta chain was sequenced in a study of cytomegalovirus exposure and HLA in healthy donors. PCR involved 60 Vbeta and 13 Jbeta primers. The repertoire was sequenced with immunoSEQ multiplex PCR; TCRdb's copy has only in-frame clones and lacks some. The data show over 150,000 clones, over 75% seen once. The V and J ends lost 5 bases and 7 bases respectively, with 12 bases between them. Germline assignment: CDR1 SGHAT and CDR2 FQNNGV. This CDR3 is built from 13 residues. This sequence originates from a human donor in good health. Source material: PBMCs. The rearrangement joins TRBV11-2 to TRBJ2-1; tentatively, D is TRBD1 (6 bases). In DNA, the CDR3 is TGTGCCAGCAGCCCAAGAACAGGGAATGAGCAGTTCTTC. Encoded protein: CASSPRTGNEQFF.